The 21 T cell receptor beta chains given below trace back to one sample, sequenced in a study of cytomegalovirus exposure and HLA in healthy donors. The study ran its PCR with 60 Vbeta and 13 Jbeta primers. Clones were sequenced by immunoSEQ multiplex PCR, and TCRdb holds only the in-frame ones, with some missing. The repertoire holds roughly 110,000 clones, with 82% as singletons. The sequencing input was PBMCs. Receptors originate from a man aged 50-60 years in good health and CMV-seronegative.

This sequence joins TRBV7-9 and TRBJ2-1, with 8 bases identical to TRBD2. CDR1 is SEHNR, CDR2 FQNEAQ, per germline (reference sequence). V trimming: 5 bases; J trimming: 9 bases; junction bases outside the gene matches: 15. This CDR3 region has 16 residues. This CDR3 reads CASSVFRGLAGVEQFF. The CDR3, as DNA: TGTGCCAGCAGCGTCTTCCGAGGACTAGCCGGCGTTGAGCAGTTCTTC.

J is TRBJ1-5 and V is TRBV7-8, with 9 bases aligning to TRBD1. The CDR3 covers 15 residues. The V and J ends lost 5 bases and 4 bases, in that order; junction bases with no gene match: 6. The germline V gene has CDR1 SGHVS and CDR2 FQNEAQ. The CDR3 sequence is CASSVGQGSNQPQHF. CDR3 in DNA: TGTGCCAGCAGCGTGGGACAGGGATCGAATCAGCCCCAGCATTTT. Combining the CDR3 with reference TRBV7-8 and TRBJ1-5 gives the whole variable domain GAGVSQSPRYKVAKRGQDVALRCDPISGHVSLFWYQQALGQGPEFLTYFQNEAQLDKSGLPSDRFFAERPEGSVSTLKIQRTQQEDSAVYLCASSVGQGSNQPQHFGDGTRLSIL.

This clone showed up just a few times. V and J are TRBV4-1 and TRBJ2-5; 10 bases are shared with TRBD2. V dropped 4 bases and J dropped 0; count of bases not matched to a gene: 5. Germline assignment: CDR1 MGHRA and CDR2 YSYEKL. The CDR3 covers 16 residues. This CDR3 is CASSRLAGAYQETQYF. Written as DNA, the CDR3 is TGCGCCAGCAGCCGCCTAGCGGGGGCCTACCAAGAGACCCAGTACTTC.

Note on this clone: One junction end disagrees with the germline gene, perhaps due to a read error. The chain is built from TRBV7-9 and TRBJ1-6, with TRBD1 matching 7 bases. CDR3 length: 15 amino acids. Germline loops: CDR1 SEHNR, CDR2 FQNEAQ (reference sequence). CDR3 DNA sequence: TGTTCCAGCAGCCGACGACAGGGCGATGGGTCACCCCTCCACTTT. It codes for CSSSRRQGDGSPLHF.

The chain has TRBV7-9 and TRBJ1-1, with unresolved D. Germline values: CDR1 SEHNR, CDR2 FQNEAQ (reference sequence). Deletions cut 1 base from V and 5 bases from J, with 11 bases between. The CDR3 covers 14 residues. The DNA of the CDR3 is TGTGCCAGCAGCTTAGAACTTTCGGGGACTGAAGCTTTCTTT. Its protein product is CASSLELSGTEAFF.

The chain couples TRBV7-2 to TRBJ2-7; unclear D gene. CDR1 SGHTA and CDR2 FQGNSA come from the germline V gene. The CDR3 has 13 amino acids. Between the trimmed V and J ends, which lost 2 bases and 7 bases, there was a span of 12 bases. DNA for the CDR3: TGTGCCAGCAGCTTAATGTCCGGTACAGAGCAGTACGTC. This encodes CASSLMSGTEQYV.

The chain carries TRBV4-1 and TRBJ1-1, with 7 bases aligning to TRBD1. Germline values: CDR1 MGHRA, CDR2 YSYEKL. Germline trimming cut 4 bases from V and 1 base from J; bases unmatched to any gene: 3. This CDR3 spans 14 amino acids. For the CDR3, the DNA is TGCGCCAGCAGCCCGCACAGGGGGAACACTGAAGCTTTCTTT. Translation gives CASSPHRGNTEAFF.

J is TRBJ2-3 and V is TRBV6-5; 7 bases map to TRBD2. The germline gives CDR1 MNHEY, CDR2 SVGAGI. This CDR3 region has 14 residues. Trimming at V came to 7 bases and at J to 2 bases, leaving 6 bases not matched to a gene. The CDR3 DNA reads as TGTGCCAGCAAGGGAGGGATTAACACAGATACGCAGTATTTT. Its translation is CASKGGINTDTQYF.

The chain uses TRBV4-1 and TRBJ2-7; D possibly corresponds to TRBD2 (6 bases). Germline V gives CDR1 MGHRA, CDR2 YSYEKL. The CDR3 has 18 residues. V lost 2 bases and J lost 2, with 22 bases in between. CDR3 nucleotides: TGCGCCAGCAGCCAACTTGCCGGAGTAGCGGCTTACACCTACGAGCAGTACTTC. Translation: CASSQLAGVAAYTYEQYF.

CDR3 sequence: CASSPANTGELFF. DNA for the CDR3: TGTGCCAGTTCCCCTGCGAACACCGGGGAGCTGTTTTTT. The chain couples TRBV19 to TRBJ2-2; D not certain. CDR3 length equals 13 residues. CDR1 LNHDA and CDR2 SQIVND come from the germline V gene (reference sequence). Trimming took off 8 bases at V and 0 bases at J, with 7 bases between the two ends.

CDR3 sequence reads: CASSLNNRIHNSGNTIYF. DNA of the CDR3: TGTGCCAGCAGCTTAAATAACAGGATTCATAACTCTGGAAACACCATATATTTT. The chain is built from TRBV7-9 and TRBJ1-3; the D gene is possibly TRBD1 (5 bases). The CDR3 extends over 18 amino acids. Germline CDR1 and CDR2: SEHNR and FQNEAQ (reference sequence). Trimming pared 2 bases from V and 0 bases from J, leaving 17 bases between.

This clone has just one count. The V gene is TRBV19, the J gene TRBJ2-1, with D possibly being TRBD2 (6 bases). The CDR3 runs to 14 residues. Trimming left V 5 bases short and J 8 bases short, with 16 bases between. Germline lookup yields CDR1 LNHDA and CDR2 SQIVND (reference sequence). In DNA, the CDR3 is TGTGCCAGTAGTCCCTTGGCGGGGTTATATGAGCAGTTCTTC. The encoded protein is CASSPLAGLYEQFF.

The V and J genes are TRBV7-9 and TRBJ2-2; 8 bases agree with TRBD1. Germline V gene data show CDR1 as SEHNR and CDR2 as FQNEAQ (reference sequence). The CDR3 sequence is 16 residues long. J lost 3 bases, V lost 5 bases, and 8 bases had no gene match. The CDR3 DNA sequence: TGTGCCAGCAGCACCCGGACAGGGTGGGACACCGGGGAGCTGTTTTTT. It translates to CASSTRTGWDTGELFF.

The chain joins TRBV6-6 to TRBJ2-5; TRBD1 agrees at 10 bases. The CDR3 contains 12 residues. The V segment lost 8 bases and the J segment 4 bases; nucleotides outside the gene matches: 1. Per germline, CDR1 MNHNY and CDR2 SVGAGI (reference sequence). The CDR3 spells CASDRGRETQYF. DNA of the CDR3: TGTGCCAGCGACAGGGGGCGAGAGACCCAGTACTTC.

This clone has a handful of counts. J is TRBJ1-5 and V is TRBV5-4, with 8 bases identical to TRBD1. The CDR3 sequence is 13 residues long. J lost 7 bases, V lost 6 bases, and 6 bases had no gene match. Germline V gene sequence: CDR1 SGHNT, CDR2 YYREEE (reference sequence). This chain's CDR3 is CASKVTGVQPQHF. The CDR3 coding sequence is TGTGCCAGCAAGGTGACAGGGGTCCAGCCCCAGCATTTT.

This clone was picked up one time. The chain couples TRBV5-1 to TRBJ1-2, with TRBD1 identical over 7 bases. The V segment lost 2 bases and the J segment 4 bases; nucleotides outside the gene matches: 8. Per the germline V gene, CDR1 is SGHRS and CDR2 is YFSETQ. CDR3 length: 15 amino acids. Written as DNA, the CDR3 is TGCGCCAGCAGCTTTCTGGGACAGAATACCTATGGCTACACCTTC. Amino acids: CASSFLGQNTYGYTF.

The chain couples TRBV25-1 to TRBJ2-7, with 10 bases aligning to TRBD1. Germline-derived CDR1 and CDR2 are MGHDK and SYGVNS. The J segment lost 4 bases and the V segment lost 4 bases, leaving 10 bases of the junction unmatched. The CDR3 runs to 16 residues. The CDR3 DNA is TGTGCCAGCAGTGGTCCCCGGGACAGGGGAGTATACGAGCAGTACTTC. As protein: CASSGPRDRGVYEQYF.

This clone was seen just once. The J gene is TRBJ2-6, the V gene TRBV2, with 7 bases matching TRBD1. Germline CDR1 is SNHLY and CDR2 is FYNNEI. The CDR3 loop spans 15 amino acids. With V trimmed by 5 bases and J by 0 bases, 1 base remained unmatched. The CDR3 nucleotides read TGTGCCAGCAGTAGGGACAGCTCTGGGGCCAACGTCCTGACTTTC. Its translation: CASSRDSSGANVLTF.

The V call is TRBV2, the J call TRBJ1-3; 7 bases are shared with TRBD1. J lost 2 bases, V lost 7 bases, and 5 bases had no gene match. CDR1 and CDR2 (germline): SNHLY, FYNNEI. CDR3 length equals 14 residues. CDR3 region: CASTRQGAGNTIYF. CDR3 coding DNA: TGTGCCAGCACCCGGCAGGGGGCTGGAAACACCATATATTTT.

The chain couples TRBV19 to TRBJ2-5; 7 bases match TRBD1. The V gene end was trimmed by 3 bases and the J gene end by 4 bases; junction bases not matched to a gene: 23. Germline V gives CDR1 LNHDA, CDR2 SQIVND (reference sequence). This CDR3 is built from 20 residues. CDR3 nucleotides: TGTGCCAGTAGTATTGAAGCCGGATGGCCAGGGGGTTCCGGGCGAGAGACCCAGTACTTC. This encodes CASSIEAGWPGGSGRETQYF.

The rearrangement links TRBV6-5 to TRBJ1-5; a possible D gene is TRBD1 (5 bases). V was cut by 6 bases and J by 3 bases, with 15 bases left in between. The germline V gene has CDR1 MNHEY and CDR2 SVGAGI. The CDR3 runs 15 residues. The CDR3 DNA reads TGTGCCAGCAGCGAGCAGGGACTCGACAATCAGCCCCAGCATTTT. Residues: CASSEQGLDNQPQHF.